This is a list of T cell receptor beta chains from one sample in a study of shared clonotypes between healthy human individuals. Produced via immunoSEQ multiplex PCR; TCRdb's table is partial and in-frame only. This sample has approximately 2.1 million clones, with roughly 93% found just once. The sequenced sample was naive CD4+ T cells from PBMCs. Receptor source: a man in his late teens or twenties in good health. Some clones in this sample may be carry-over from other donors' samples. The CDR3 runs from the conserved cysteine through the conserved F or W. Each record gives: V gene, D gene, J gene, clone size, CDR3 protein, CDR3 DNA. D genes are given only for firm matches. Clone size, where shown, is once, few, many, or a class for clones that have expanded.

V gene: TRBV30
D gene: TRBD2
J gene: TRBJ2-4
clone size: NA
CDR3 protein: CAWSVRAGGNIQYF
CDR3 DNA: TGTGCCTGGAGTGTAAGAGCGGGAGGAAACATTCAGTACTTC

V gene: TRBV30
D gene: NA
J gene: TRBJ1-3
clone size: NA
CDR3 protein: CAWSTSSGNTIYF
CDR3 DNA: TGTGCCTGGAGTACAAGCTCTGGAAACACCATATATTTT

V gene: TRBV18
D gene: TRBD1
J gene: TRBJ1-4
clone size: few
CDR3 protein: CASSLTGVDEKLFF
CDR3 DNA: TGTGCCAGCTCACTAACAGGGGTCGATGAAAAACTGTTTTTT

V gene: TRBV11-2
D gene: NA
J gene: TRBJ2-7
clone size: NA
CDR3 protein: CASSFAFGPLGSYEQYF
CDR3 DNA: TGTGCCAGCAGCTTCGCGTTTGGTCCTTTAGGCTCCTACGAGCAGTACTTC

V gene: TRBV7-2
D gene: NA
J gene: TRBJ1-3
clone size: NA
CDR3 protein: CASSLIGNTIYF
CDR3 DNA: TGTGCCAGCAGCTTAATTGGAAACACCATATATTTT

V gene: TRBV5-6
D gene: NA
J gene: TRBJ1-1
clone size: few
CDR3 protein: CASSSYTEAFF
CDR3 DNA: TGTGCCAGCAGCTCATACACTGAAGCTTTCTTT

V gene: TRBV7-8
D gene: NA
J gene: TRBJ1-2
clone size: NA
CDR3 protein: CASSLAGGGYGYTF
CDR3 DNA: TGTGCCAGCAGCTTAGCGGGGGGCGGCTATGGCTACACCTTC

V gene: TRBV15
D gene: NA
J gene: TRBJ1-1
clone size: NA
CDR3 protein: CATSSGTHTEAFF
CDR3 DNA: TGTGCCACCAGCAGCGGGACCCACACTGAAGCTTTCTTT

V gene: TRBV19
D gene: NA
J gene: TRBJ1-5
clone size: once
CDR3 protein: CASSIGVNNQPQHF
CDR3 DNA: TGTGCCAGTAGTATAGGAGTTAACAATCAGCCCCAGCATTTT

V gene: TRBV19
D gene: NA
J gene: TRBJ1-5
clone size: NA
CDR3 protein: CASSLTGGQPQHF
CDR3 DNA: TGTGCCAGTAGTCTTACAGGCGGACAGCCCCAGCATTTT

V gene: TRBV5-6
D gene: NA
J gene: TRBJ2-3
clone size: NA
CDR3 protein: CASSFNLHTQYF
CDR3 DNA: TGTGCCAGCAGCTTCAATCTTCATACGCAGTATTTT

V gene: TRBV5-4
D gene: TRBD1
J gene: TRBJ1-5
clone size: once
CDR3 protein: CASSRGTGALRPQHF
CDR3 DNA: TGTGCCAGCAGCCGCGGGACAGGGGCCCTCCGGCCCCAGCATTTT

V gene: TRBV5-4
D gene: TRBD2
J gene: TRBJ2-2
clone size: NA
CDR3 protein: CASSSPVGGGPGELFF
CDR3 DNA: TGTGCCAGCAGCTCCCCGGTGGGCGGGGGACCGGGGGAGCTGTTTTTT

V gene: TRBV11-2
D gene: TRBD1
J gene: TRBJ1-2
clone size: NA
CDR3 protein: CASSSSTGIYGYTF
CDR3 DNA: TGTGCCAGCAGCTCCTCGACAGGGATCTATGGCTACACCTTC

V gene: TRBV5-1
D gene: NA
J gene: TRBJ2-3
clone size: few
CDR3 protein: CASSLGQDTDTQYF
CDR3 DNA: TGCGCCAGCAGCTTGGGACAGGACACAGATACGCAGTATTTT

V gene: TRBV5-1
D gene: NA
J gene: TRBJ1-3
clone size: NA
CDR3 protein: CASSPGGQVRSGNTIYF
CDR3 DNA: TGCGCCAGCAGCCCGGGCGGCCAGGTCCGCTCTGGAAACACCATATATTTT

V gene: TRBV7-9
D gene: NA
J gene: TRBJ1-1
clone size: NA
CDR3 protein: CASSPRGRINTEAFF
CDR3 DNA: TGTGCCAGCAGCCCTCGGGGTAGAATCAACACTGAAGCTTTCTTT

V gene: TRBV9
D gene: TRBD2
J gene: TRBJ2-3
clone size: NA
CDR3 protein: CASSVRTSGMADTQYF
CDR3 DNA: TGTGCCAGCAGCGTCCGAACTAGCGGTATGGCAGATACGCAGTATTTT

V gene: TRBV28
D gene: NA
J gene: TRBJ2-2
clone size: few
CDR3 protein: CASSSPGNAGELFF
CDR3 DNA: TGTGCCAGCAGTTCCCCAGGGAATGCCGGGGAGCTGTTTTTT

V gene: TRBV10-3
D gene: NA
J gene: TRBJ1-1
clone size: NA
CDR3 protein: CAIGGWNTEAFF
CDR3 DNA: TGTGCCATCGGGGGGTGGAACACTGAAGCTTTCTTT

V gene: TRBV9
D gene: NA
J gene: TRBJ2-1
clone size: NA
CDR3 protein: CASSVVDEQFF
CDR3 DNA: TGTGCCAGCAGCGTAGTCGATGAGCAGTTCTTC